Listed here are 2 T cell receptor beta chains from one sample, sequenced in a study of cytomegalovirus exposure and HLA in healthy donors. The PCR had 60 Vbeta and 13 Jbeta primers. Method: immunoSEQ multiplex PCR; TCRdb's copy keeps in-frame clones and lacks some. The sample shows approximately 170,000 clones, approximately 80% of them seen only once. Material: PBMCs. The receptors were gathered from a male donor in good health and CMV-seronegative.

J is TRBJ1-5 and V is TRBV16; D unclear. The CDR3 is made up of 16 amino acids. V gave up 1 base and J gave up 0 bases, with 10 bases separating them. Germline CDR1 reads KGHSY; CDR2 reads FQNENV. The CDR3 here is CASSQFADFSNQPQHF. The CDR3 DNA is TGTGCCAGCAGCCAATTCGCAGATTTTAGCAATCAGCCCCAGCATTTT.

This clone was picked up one time. The chain combines TRBV6-5 with TRBJ1-6; D uncertain. The CDR3 extends over 15 amino acids. Germline-derived CDR1 and CDR2 are MNHEY and SVGAGI. V gave up 8 bases and J gave up 3 bases, with 14 bases separating them. CDR3 in amino acids: CASSYSGNYNSPLHF. CDR3 bases: TGTGCCAGCTCCTATTCAGGCAACTATAATTCACCCCTCCACTTT.